This T cell receptor beta chain originates from a study of T cell repertoires in cytomegalovirus infection. Study-wide context: CMV infection plus the matching HLA type was flagged by public TCR beta signatures.

The CDR3 extends over 12 amino acids. CDR1 is MNHEY and CDR2 is SVGAGI in the germline V gene. With 4 bases clipped from V and 10 bases from J, the junction kept 3 bases outside the gene matches. TCRdb re-called the reads through MiXCR, storing one row per CDR3 protein. The sample has some 680,000 distinct CDR3 sequences; about 40% are singletons. Input material: PBMCs. This receptor was identified in a human donor in good health (CMV status not recorded). Some clones in this sample may be carry-over from other donors' samples. The chain uses TRBV6-5 and TRBJ1-1; 10 nucleotides agree with TRBD1. This chain's CDR3 is CASSSTGGGAFF. DNA for the CDR3: TGTGCCAGCAGTTCGACAGGGGGCGGAGCTTTCTTT.